The present TCR beta chain was sequenced within a study of cytomegalovirus exposure and HLA in healthy donors. The PCR contained 60 Vbeta and 13 Jbeta primers. Here immunoSEQ multiplex PCR was the method, and the copy in TCRdb shows in-frame clones only, minus some. The table lists 150,000 to 200,000 clones, 84% of them singletons. In this sample, this clone turned up a few times. Its specificity is not known. Study results and caveats: 16,951 TCR beta sequences were associated with HLA alleles at 0.05 false discovery rate in a later analysis. A later analysis showed that HLA-associated TCR beta chains had undergone more clonal expansion than equally common others. In a later analysis, across HLA loci, associated TCR counts were highest for DRB1, lowest for HLA-C.

Germline loops: CDR1 MGHRA, CDR2 YSYEKL. This CDR3 region has 15 residues. Trimming removed 3 bases at V and 1 base at J, with 12 bases between. The clonotype originates from a boy aged 10-17 years in good health and CMV-seronegative. The chain joins TRBV4-1 to TRBJ1-1; the D gene is possibly TRBD1 (6 bases). Sample: PBMCs. CDR3 residues: CASSQRGSGNTEAFF. The DNA for the CDR3 is TGCGCCAGCAGCCAGAGGGGGTCGGGGAACACTGAAGCTTTCTTT.